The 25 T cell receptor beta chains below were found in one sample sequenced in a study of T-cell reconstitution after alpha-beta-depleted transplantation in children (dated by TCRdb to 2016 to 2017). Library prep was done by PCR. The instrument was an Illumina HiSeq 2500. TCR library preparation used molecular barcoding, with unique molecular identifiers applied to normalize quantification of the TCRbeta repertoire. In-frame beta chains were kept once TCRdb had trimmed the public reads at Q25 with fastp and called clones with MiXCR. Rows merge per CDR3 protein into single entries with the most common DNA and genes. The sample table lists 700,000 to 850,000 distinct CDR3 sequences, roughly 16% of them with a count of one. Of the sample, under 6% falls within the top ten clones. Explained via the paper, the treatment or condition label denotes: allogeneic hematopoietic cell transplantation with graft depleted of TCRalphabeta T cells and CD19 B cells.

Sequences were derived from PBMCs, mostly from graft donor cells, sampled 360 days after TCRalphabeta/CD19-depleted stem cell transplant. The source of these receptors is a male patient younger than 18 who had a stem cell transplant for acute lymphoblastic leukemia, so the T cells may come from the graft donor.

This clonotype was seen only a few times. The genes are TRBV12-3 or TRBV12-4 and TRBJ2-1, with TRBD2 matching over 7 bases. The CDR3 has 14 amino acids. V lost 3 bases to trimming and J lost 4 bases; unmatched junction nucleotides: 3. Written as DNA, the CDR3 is TGTGCCAGCAGTTTCACTAGCGTGTACAATGAGCAGTTCTTC. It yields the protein CASSFTSVYNEQFF.

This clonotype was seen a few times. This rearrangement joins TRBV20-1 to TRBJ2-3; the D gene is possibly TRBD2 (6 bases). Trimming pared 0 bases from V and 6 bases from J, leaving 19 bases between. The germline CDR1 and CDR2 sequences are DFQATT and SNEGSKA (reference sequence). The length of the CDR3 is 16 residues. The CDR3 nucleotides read TGCAGTGCTAGAGATTGGGGGGTCGGGATGTCTGATACGCAGTATTTT. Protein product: CSARDWGVGMSDTQYF.

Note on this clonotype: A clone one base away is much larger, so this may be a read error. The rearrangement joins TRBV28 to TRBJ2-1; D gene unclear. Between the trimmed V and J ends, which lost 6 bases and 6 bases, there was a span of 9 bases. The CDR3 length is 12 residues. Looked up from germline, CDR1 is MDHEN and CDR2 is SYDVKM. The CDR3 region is CASSPWSNEQFF. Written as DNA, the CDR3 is TGTGCCAGCAGCCCGTGGTCCAATGAGCAGTTCTTC. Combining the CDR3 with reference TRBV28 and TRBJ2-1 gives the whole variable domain DVKVTQSSRYLVKRTGEKVFLECVQDMDHENMFWYRQDPGLGLRLIYFSYDVKMKEKGDIPEGYSVSREKKERFSLILESASTNQTSMYLCASSPWSNEQFFGPGTRLTVL.

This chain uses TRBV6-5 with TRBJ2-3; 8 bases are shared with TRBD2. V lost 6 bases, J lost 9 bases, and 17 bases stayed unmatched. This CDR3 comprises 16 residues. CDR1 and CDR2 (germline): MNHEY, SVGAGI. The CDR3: CASRPLSGIPSRTQYF. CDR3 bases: TGTGCCAGCAGACCACTTAGCGGGATCCCGTCGAGAACGCAGTATTTT.

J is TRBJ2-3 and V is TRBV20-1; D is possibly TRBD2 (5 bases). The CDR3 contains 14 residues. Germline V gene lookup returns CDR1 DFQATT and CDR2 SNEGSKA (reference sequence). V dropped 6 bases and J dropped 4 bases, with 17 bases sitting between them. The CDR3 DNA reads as TGCAGTGCCCTAAGGGTGGGCGGGCCAGATACGCAGTATTTT. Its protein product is CSALRVGGPDTQYF.

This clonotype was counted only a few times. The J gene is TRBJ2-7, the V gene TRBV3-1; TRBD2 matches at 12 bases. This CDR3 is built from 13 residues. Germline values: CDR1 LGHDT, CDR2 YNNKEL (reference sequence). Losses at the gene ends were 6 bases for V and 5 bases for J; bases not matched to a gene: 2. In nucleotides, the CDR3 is TGTGCCAGCAGGACTAGCGGGAGACACGAGCAGTACTTC. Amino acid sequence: CASRTSGRHEQYF.

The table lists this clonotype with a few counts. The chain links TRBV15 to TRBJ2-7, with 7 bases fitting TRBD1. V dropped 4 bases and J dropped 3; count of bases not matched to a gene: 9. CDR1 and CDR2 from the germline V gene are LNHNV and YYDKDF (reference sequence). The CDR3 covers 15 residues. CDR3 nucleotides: TGTGCCACCAGCAACTCAGGGGGATACGACTACGAGCAGTACTTC. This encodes CATSNSGGYDYEQYF.

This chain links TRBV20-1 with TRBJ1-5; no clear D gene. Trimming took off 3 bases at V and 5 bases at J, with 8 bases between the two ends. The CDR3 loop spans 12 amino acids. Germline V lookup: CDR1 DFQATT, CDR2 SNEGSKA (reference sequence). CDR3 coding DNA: TGCAGTGCTAGCTTCCGTTATCAGCCCCAGCATTTT. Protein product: CSASFRYQPQHF.

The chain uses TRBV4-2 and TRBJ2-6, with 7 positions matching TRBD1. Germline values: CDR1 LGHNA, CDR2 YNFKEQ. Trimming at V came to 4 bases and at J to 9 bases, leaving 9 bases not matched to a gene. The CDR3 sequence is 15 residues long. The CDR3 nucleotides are TGTGCCAGCAGCCCTACAGGGGTATTGGACAACGTCCTGACTTTC. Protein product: CASSPTGVLDNVLTF.

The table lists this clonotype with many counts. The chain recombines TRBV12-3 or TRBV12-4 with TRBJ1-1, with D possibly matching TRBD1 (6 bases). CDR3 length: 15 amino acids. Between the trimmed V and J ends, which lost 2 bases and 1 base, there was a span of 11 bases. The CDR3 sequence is CASSLFSRGNTEAFF. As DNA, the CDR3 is TGTGCCAGCAGTTTATTCTCCAGGGGGAACACTGAAGCTTTCTTT.

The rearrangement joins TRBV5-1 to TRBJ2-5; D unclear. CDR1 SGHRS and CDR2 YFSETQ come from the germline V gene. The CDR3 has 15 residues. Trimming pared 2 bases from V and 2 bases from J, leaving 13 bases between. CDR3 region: CASSLRTLKQETQYF. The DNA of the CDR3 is TGCGCCAGCAGCTTACGGACGCTGAAGCAAGAGACCCAGTACTTC.

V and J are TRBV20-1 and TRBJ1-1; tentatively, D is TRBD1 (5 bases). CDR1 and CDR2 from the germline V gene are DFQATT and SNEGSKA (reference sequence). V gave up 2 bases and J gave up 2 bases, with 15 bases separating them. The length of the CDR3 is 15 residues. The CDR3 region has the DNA TGCAGTGCTAGAATGTCGCAGGGCTTAAACACTGAAGCTTTCTTT. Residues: CSARMSQGLNTEAFF.

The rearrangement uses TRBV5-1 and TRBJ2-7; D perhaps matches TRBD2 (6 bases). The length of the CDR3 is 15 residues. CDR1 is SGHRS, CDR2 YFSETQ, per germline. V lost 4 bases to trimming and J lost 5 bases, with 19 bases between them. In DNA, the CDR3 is TGCGCCAGCAGCCTATCTACGGGAGATATCGACGAGCAGTACTTC. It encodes CASSLSTGDIDEQYF.

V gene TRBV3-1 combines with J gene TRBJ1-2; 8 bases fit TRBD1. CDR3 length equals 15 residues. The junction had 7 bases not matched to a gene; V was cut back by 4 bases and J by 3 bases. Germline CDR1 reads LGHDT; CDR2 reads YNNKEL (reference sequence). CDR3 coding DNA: TGTGCCAGCAGCCTTGGACAGGGACTAGACTATGGCTACACCTTC. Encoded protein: CASSLGQGLDYGYTF.

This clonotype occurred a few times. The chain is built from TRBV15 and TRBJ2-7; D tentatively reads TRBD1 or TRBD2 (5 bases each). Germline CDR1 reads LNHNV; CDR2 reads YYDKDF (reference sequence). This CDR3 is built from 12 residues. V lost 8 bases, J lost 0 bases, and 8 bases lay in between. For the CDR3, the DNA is TGTGCCACCGCAGGGAGCTCCTACGAGCAGTACTTC. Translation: CATAGSSYEQYF.

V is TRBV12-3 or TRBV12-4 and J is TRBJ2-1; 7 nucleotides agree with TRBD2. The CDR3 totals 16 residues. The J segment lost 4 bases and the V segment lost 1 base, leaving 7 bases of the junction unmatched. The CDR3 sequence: CASSLEVAGRYNEQFF. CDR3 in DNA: TGTGCCAGCAGTTTAGAGGTAGCGGGCCGGTACAATGAGCAGTTCTTC.

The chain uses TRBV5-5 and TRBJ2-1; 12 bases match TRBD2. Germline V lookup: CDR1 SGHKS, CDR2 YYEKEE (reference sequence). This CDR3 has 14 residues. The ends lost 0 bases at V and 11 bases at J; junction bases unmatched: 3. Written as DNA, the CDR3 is TGTGCCAGCAGCTTGGGACTAGCGGGAGCTCAGCAGTTCTTC. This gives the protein CASSLGLAGAQQFF.

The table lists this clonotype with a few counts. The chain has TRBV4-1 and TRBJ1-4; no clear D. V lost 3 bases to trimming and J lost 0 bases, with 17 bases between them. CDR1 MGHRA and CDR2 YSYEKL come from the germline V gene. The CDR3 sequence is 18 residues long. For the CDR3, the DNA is TGCGCCAGCAGCCATCGTTGGACGGATCTTGCAACTAATGAAAAACTGTTTTTT. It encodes CASSHRWTDLATNEKLFF.

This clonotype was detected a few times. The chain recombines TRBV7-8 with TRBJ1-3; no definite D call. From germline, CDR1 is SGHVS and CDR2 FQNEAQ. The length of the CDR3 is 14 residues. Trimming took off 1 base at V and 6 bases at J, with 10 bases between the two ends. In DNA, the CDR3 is TGTGCCAGCAGCTTAGGGTCGGGAATAAACACCATATATTTT. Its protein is CASSLGSGINTIYF.

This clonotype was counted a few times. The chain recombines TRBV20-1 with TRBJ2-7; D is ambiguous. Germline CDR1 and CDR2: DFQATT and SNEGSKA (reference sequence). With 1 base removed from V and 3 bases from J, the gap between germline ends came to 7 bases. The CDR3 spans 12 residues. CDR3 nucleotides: TGCAGTGCTAGAGCGTCTGTCTACGAGCAGTACTTC. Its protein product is CSARASVYEQYF.

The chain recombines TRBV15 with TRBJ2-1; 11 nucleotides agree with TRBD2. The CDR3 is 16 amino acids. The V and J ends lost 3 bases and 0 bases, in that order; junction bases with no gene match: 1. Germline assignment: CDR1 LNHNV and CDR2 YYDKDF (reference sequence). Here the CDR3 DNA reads TGTGCCACCAGCAGGGGACTAGCGGCCTCCTACAATGAGCAGTTCTTC. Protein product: CATSRGLAASYNEQFF.

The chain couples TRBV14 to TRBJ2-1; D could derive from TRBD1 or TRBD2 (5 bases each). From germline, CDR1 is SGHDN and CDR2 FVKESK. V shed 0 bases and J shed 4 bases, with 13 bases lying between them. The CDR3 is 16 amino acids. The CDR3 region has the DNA TGTGCCAGCAGCCAAGATCCTGGGACGGGTTACAATGAGCAGTTCTTC. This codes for CASSQDPGTGYNEQFF. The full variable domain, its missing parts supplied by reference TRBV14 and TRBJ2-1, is EAGVTQFPSHSVIEKGQTVTLRCDPISGHDNLYWYRRVMGKEIKFLLHFVKESKQDESGMPNNRFLAERTGGTYSTLKVQPAELEDSGVYFCASSQDPGTGYNEQFFGPGTRLTVL.

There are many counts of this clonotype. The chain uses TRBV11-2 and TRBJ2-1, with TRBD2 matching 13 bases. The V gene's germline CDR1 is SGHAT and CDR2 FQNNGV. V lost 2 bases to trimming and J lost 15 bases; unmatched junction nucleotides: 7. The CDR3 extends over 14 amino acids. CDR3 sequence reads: CASSLTGLAGVVFF. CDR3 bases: TGTGCCAGCAGCTTAACCGGACTAGCGGGAGTAGTGTTCTTC.

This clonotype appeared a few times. CDR3 sequence reads: CASSQGTGVAEWEQYF. CDR3 sequence (DNA): TGTGCCAGCAGCCAAGGGACAGGGGTGGCGGAATGGGAGCAGTACTTC. J is TRBJ2-7 and V is TRBV14, with 9 nucleotides matching TRBD1. Germline-derived CDR1 and CDR2 are SGHDN and FVKESK. Trimming at V came to 1 base and at J to 7 bases, leaving 11 bases not matched to a gene. The length of the CDR3 is 16 residues.

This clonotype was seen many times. The chain's CDR3 is CASSSQDSYNEQFF. Written as DNA, the CDR3 is TGTGCCAGCAGTTCGCAGGACTCTTACAATGAGCAGTTCTTC. The chain employs TRBV6-5 and TRBJ2-1; TRBD2 might be the D (5 bases). The CDR3 is 14 amino acids. The ends were cut back, 4 bases at V and 4 bases at J, with 11 bases in the middle. The germline gives CDR1 MNHEY, CDR2 SVGAGI.